Presented here are 19 T cell receptor beta chains from one specimen sequenced in a study of CD8+ T cells in alopecia areata. Extraction of RNA preceded its reverse transcription into cDNA, which served as the sequencing template. Repertoires were generated with immunoSEQ multiplex PCR, while TCRdb's copy carries only in-frame clones and drops some. The top ten clones hold 20% to 25% of a sample with about 110,000 clones, approximately 60% of them seen once. What was sequenced was CD8+ T cells sorted from blood. The receptors were gathered from a human donor in good health.

This chain uses TRBV28 with TRBJ2-7; unclear D gene. This CDR3 is built from 15 residues. Germline V CDR1 and CDR2: MDHEN, SYDVKM. V was clipped by 5 bases and J by 2 bases, with 16 bases between them. This chain's CDR3 is CASSLGPHNPYEQYF. In nucleotides, the CDR3 is TGTGCCAGCAGTCTAGGGCCCCACAATCCCTACGAGCAGTACTTC.

The chain links TRBV11-2 to TRBJ2-3, with D tentatively TRBD2 (6 bases). Trimming left V 1 base short and J 6 bases short, with 8 bases between. The CDR3 has 13 amino acids. The germline V gene has CDR1 SGHAT and CDR2 FQNNGV. The CDR3 DNA sequence: TGTGCCAGCAGCTTAGGCGGGGCGGATACGCAGTATTTT. Translated, it gives CASSLGGADTQYF.

The genes are TRBV28 and TRBJ2-5; D possibly matches TRBD1 or TRBD2 (5 bases each). The V gene's germline CDR1 is MDHEN and CDR2 SYDVKM. This CDR3 contains 15 residues. V was trimmed by 5 bases and J by 5 bases, leaving 18 bases between them. CDR3 in amino acids: CASSPRMRGMETQYF. CDR3 sequence (DNA): TGTGCCAGCAGTCCAAGGATGAGGGGTATGGAGACCCAGTACTTC.

The V gene is TRBV30, the J gene TRBJ2-5, with D possibly being TRBD1 or TRBD2 (5 bases each). CDR1 GTSNPN and CDR2 SVGIG come from the germline V gene (reference sequence). CDR3 size: 14 residues. V lost 2 bases, J lost 5 bases, and 15 bases lay in between. Here the CDR3 DNA reads TGTGCCTGGAGTCCGGGGCTGGGGCGGGAGACCCAGTACTTC. It codes for CAWSPGLGRETQYF.

This CDR3 is CSAAEIRGYTF. The CDR3 nucleotides are TGCAGTGCTGCGGAGATTCGGGGCTACACCTTC. V usage is TRBV20-1 and J usage is TRBJ1-2; no reliable D call. Germline V gene lookup returns CDR1 DFQATT and CDR2 SNEGSKA (reference sequence). The CDR3 loop spans 11 amino acids. The V end was cut by 5 bases, the J end by 8 bases, with 12 bases between.

This rearrangement joins TRBV7-9 to TRBJ1-2, with 8 bases lining up with TRBD1. The CDR3 covers 14 residues. Per germline, CDR1 SEHNR and CDR2 FQNEAQ (reference sequence). V trimming: 8 bases; J trimming: 5 bases; junction bases outside the gene matches: 10. Here the CDR3 DNA reads TGTGCCAGCGTTAAATTCAGGGGGCGTTATGGCTACACCTTC. Encoded protein: CASVKFRGRYGYTF.

The rearrangement uses TRBV9 and TRBJ1-5; no clear D. Trimming stripped 2 bases from V and 0 bases from J, with 9 bases between. This CDR3 region has 15 residues. Looked up from germline, CDR1 is SGDLS and CDR2 is YYNGEE. As DNA, the CDR3 is TGTGCCAGCAGCGTCACAGCTGATAGCAATCAGCCCCAGCATTTT. Its protein product is CASSVTADSNQPQHF.

This clone is a singleton in its sample. The chain is built from TRBV19 and TRBJ1-5; 9 nucleotides match TRBD1. The CDR3 is 15 residues long. CDR1 LNHDA and CDR2 SQIVND come from the germline V gene (reference sequence). The junction had 4 bases not matched to a gene; V was cut back by 5 bases and J by 2 bases. CDR3 sequence reads: CASSSRTGGNQPQHF. In nucleotides, the CDR3 is TGTGCCAGTAGTTCCCGGACAGGGGGCAATCAGCCCCAGCATTTT. Full variable domain (remainder filled in from reference TRBV19 and TRBJ1-5): DGGITQSPKYLFRKEGQNVTLSCEQNLNHDAMYWYRQDPGQGLRLIYYSQIVNDFQKGDIAEGYSVSREKKESFPLTVTSAQKNPTAFYLCASSSRTGGNQPQHFGDGTRLSIL.

A word on this clone: The junction does not match germline at one end; this may be a read error. This sequence joins TRBV6-1 and TRBJ2-5; no definite D call. Germline-derived CDR1 and CDR2 are MNHNS and SASEGT. The CDR3 consists of 13 residues. CDR3 residues: CAISDPGSETQYF. Written as DNA, the CDR3 is TGTGCCATCAGTGACCCTGGGTCCGAGACCCAGTACTTC.

V and J are TRBV4-1 and TRBJ2-4, with D perhaps TRBD1 (5 bases). This CDR3 spans 15 amino acids. The ends were cut back, 1 base at V and 4 bases at J, with 11 bases in the middle. Germline V CDR1 and CDR2: MGHRA, YSYEKL. CDR3 residues: CASSQVWQGKNIQYF. The CDR3 DNA reads TGCGCCAGCAGCCAAGTCTGGCAGGGTAAAAACATTCAGTACTTC.

The rearrangement uses TRBV29-1 and TRBJ1-2; D ambiguous. Germline values: CDR1 SQVTM, CDR2 ANQGSEA. The CDR3 has 13 amino acids. V was cut by 0 bases and J by 4 bases, with 9 bases left in between. CDR3 DNA: TGCAGCGTTGAAGATCTGGAGGGCTATGGCTACACCTTC. Its protein product is CSVEDLEGYGYTF.

The chain employs TRBV7-9 and TRBJ1-1; D gene ambiguous. Trimming took 2 bases from V and 0 from J, leaving 13 bases between them. This CDR3 has 16 amino acids. The germline V gene encodes CDR1 SEHNR and CDR2 FQNEAQ (reference sequence). In DNA form, the CDR3 reads TGTGCCAGCAGCTTATGGACGGTGTCATTGAACACTGAAGCTTTCTTT. It yields the protein CASSLWTVSLNTEAFF.

The chain couples TRBV15 to TRBJ1-6; D is undetermined. This CDR3 has 17 amino acids. Germline V gene lookup returns CDR1 LNHNV and CDR2 YYDKDF (reference sequence). The ends were cut back, 5 bases at V and 0 bases at J, with 14 bases in the middle. CDR3 region: CATSVGGRISYNSPLHF. The CDR3 DNA is TGTGCCACCAGCGTCGGCGGAAGAATCTCCTATAATTCACCCCTCCACTTT.

The sample holds a few counts of this clone. V gene TRBV14 combines with J gene TRBJ2-7, with D uncertain. With 3 bases removed from V and 0 bases from J, the gap between germline ends came to 3 bases. This CDR3 has 12 amino acids. CDR1 SGHDN and CDR2 FVKESK come from the germline V gene. CDR3 DNA sequence: TGTGCCAGCAGCCATGCCTCCTACGAGCAGTACTTC. Protein: CASSHASYEQYF.

In this sample, this clone turned up once. The chain has TRBV13 and TRBJ2-1; 9 bases match TRBD2. There are 15 residues in the CDR3. V trimming: 7 bases; J trimming: 2 bases; junction bases outside the gene matches: 6. Germline V gene sequence: CDR1 PRHDT, CDR2 FYEKMQ (reference sequence). The CDR3 reads CASTQGGGAYNEQFF. The CDR3 nucleotides read TGTGCCAGCACCCAAGGCGGGGGGGCCTACAATGAGCAGTTCTTC. The full variable domain, completed using reference TRBV13 and TRBJ2-1, is AAGVIQSPRHLIKEKRETATLKCYPIPRHDTVYWYQQGPGQDPQFLISFYEKMQSDKGSIPDRFSAQQFSDYHSELNMSSLELGDSALYFCASTQGGGAYNEQFFGPGTRLTVL.

V and J are TRBV29-1 and TRBJ2-7; possibly TRBD1 for D (6 bases). CDR3 length equals 14 residues. Between the trimmed V and J ends, which lost 1 base and 1 base, there was a span of 11 bases. Germline assignment: CDR1 SQVTM and CDR2 ANQGSEA. In DNA, the CDR3 is TGCAGCGTTGAAGGTGGCAGGGGTTCCTACGAGCAGTACTTC. Residues: CSVEGGRGSYEQYF.

This clone has a handful of counts. The chain links TRBV7-9 to TRBJ2-3; D gene unclear. Between the trimmed V and J ends, which lost 1 base and 1 base, there was a span of 6 bases. Germline CDR1 and CDR2: SEHNR and FQNEAQ (reference sequence). The CDR3 consists of 14 residues. CDR3: CASSLDSGTDTQYF. CDR3 DNA sequence: TGTGCCAGCAGCTTAGATTCCGGCACAGATACGCAGTATTTT.

CDR3 loop: CSVYQGGYTF. The CDR3 nucleotides are TGCAGCGTGTACCAGGGTGGCTACACCTTC. V and J are TRBV29-1 and TRBJ1-2, with D tentatively TRBD1 (5 bases). This CDR3 has 10 residues. The germline CDR1 and CDR2 sequences are SQVTM and ANQGSEA. The V end lost 6 bases, the J end lost 7 bases, and 9 bases lay between the germline ends.

The sample holds a few counts of this clone. The J gene is TRBJ1-6, the V gene TRBV4-3, with a weak D call TRBD1 (6 bases). CDR1 is LGHNA, CDR2 YSLEER, per germline. The CDR3 sequence is 15 residues long. Trimming took off 4 bases at V and 7 bases at J, with 14 bases between the two ends. CDR3 sequence reads: CASSLLLRGNSPLHF. The CDR3 DNA follows: TGCGCCAGCAGCCTTCTCCTCAGGGGAAATTCACCCCTCCACTTT.